The rows below give T cell receptor beta chains drawn from one sample of a study of blood T cell repertoires in COVID-19. Generated by immunoSEQ multiplex PCR, the TCRdb table keeps only in-frame clones and is missing some. The top ten clones hold over 2% of a sample with 150,000 to 200,000 clones, roughly 80% of them seen once. Sequencing used peripheral blood. The receptor set was obtained from a human donor with acute or convalescent COVID-19. The donor label of this sample is uncertain. Both conserved end residues are part of each CDR3. Each record gives: clone size, V gene, D gene, J gene, CDR3 DNA, CDR3 protein. D genes are given only for firm matches. Clone size is stated in some rows and not others, as once, few, many or a class when expanded.

>NA|TRBV5-1|NA|TRBJ2-7
TGCGCCAGCAGCTTGGAAGACAGGTCCTACGAGCAGTACTTC
CASSLEDRSYEQYF
>NA|TRBV5-1|NA|TRBJ2-6
TGCGCCAGCAGCTTGGTCGAGAGACCGGGTGGGGCCAACGTCCTGACTTTC
CASSLVERPGGANVLTF
>NA|TRBV5-1|TRBD1|TRBJ1-2
TGCGCCAGCAGCACCCCCGGGACAGGGGACTATGGCTACACCTTC
CASSTPGTGDYGYTF
>NA|TRBV7-8|TRBD1|TRBJ2-1
TGTGCCAGCAGCTTAGCCCCTCGACAGGGCCAATACAATGAGCAGTTCTTC
CASSLAPRQGQYNEQFF
>NA|TRBV7-2|TRBD2|TRBJ2-7
TGTGCCAGCAGCTTGGGACTAGCGGGAGGACCCTCCTACGAGCAGTACTTC
CASSLGLAGGPSYEQYF
>NA|TRBV3-1/TRBV3-2|NA|TRBJ2-6
TGTGCCAGCAGCCGAACTTCCGCAGGGGCCAACGTCCTGACTTTC
CASSRTSAGANVLTF
>NA|TRBV7-2|TRBD2|TRBJ2-7
TGTGCCAGCAGCTCGGGGGGCTCCTACGAGCAGTACTTC
CASSSGGSYEQYF
>NA|TRBV28|NA|TRBJ1-1
TGTGCCAGCAGTTTATCGTCGACGGGGGGGCGTACTGAAGCTTTCTTT
CASSLSSTGGRTEAFF
>NA|TRBV27|NA|TRBJ1-4
TGTGCCAGCAGCCAAGCAAGGGGGAGTTATGAAAAACTGTTTTTT
CASSQARGSYEKLFF
>few|TRBV11-1|TRBD1|TRBJ1-6
TGTGCCAGCAGCGGACGGACAGGGGGAAATTCACCCCTCCACTTT
CASSGRTGGNSPLHF
>NA|TRBV7-2|NA|TRBJ1-1
TGTGCCAGCAGCTCGTGGGCACAGGGCGGTAGGACTGAAGCTTTCTTT
CASSSWAQGGRTEAFF
>once|TRBV19|NA|TRBJ2-1
TGTGCCAGTAGTCTAACCTACAATGAGCAGTTCTTC
CASSLTYNEQFF
>NA|TRBV11-2|NA|TRBJ2-1
TGTGCCAGCAGCCTGAGGCGCGATGAGCAGTTCTTC
CASSLRRDEQFF
>NA|TRBV18|NA|TRBJ1-1
TGTGCCAGCTCACCGCTAAGGACAGCGAACACTGAAGCTTTCTTT
CASSPLRTANTEAFF
>NA|TRBV6-6|NA|TRBJ1-5
TGTGCCAGCACCGCGGGGCTTCTCACCGATCAGCCCCAGCATTTT
CASTAGLLTDQPQHF
>NA|TRBV7-8|NA|TRBJ2-7
TGTGCCAGCAGCTTAGCGATTGCAGGTCCCTACGAGCAGTACTTC
CASSLAIAGPYEQYF
>NA|TRBV12-3/TRBV12-4|NA|TRBJ1-5
TGTGCCAGCAGTTTGCAGGGCGATCAGCCCCAGCATTTT
CASSLQGDQPQHF
>NA|TRBV6-4|NA|TRBJ2-2
TGTGCCAGCGGGGCCTTGGCCGGGGAGCTGTTTTTT
CASGALAGELFF
>NA|TRBV4-1|NA|TRBJ1-5
TGCGCCAGCAGCCGAGACGTAATAAGCCCTCTTAGCAATCAGCCCCAGCATTTT
CASSRDVISPLSNQPQHF
>NA|TRBV5-1|NA|TRBJ1-1
TGCGCCAGCAGCGCGGGACTTTTGAACACTGAAGCTTTCTTT
CASSAGLLNTEAFF
>few|TRBV12-3/TRBV12-4|NA|TRBJ2-7
TGTGCCAGCAGTTTTCGGGGGGCGGAGGAGCAGTACTTC
CASSFRGAEEQYF